The entry below gives a single TCR beta chain sequence along with its context. Its antigen is unknown. These data originate in a study of response to subunit inactivated influenza vaccine. Points from the study as a whole: Few new T cells, the authors suggested, are recruited by each seasonal influenza vaccination.

TCRdb reprocessed the RT-PCR reads via MiXCR and lists one record per CDR3 protein. This sample carries 600,000 to 850,000 distinct CDR3 sequences, 14% of them seen once, and the ten largest clones take 7.5% to 8%. V lost 4 bases, J lost 2 bases, and 12 bases lay in between. The germline CDR1 and CDR2 sequences are MNHNS and SASEGT. The CDR3 runs 14 residues. Sequences were derived from PBMCs from blood, sampled less than 15 days before vaccination. This sequence joins TRBV6-1 and TRBJ2-7; either TRBD1 or TRBD2 may fit D (5 bases each). The sequence derives from a man aged 50-59 years who received an inactivated influenza vaccine. The CDR3 nucleotides are TGTGCCAGCAGTGCGGGACCGAGAGCCTACGAGCAGTACTTC. Amino acids: CASSAGPRAYEQYF.